Shown below are 26 T cell receptor beta chains from a single sample sequenced in a study of T-cell memory formation after mild COVID-19. TCRdb ran MiXCR on the 5' RACE reads and lists one entry per CDR3 protein. The sample holds 300,000 to 350,000 distinct CDR3 sequences, roughly 13% seen once. Sequencing used PBMCs or a T cell subset sorted from them (not recorded which). These receptors were taken from a man between 18 and 35 years old who had mild COVID-19 (a few samples of this study predate the infection). Cell type and time point are not known.

This clonotype appeared a few times. This chain joins TRBV27 and TRBJ1-5; D is perhaps TRBD1 (5 bases). With 7 bases removed from V and 7 bases from J, the gap between germline ends came to 14 bases. The CDR3 is 13 amino acids. Germline V gene data show CDR1 as MNHEY and CDR2 as SMNVEV (reference sequence). CDR3 nucleotides: TGTGCCAGCAAAAGCCAGGGCAGCCAGCCCCAGCATTTT. The encoded protein is CASKSQGSQPQHF.

A few counts support this clonotype. The genes are TRBV6-2 or TRBV6-3 and TRBJ1-2, with 8 bases matching TRBD1. The J segment lost 9 bases and the V segment lost 5 bases, leaving 17 bases of the junction unmatched. The CDR3 loop spans 16 amino acids. Germline assignment: CDR1 MNHEY and CDR2 SVGEGT. CDR3 sequence (DNA): TGTGCCAGCAGTCTGCCTACCGGGACAGGCGATCCACGCTACACCTTC. Its protein is CASSLPTGTGDPRYTF.

Ten or more counts support this clonotype. The CDR3 DNA is TGTGCCAGCAAGGAGGGAGATTACAATGAGCAGTTCTTC. Residues: CASKEGDYNEQFF. This chain connects TRBV12-3 or TRBV12-4 to TRBJ2-1; tentative D call: TRBD2 (6 bases). Trimming took 7 bases from V and 4 from J, leaving 11 bases between them. The CDR3 runs 13 residues.

The chain recombines TRBV7-2 with TRBJ2-7; the D is unclear. V was trimmed by 4 bases and J by 6 bases, leaving 7 bases between them. There are 11 residues in the CDR3. The germline V gene has CDR1 SGHTA and CDR2 FQGNSA. CDR3 amino acids: CASSSAPEQYF. The CDR3 nucleotides read TGTGCCAGCAGCTCCGCGCCCGAGCAGTACTTC.

This clonotype has a handful of counts. The chain has TRBV12-3 or TRBV12-4 and TRBJ2-2; 9 nucleotides match TRBD1. The trim removed 6 bases at V and 7 bases at J, leaving 6 bases unmatched. This CDR3 has 14 residues. CDR3 amino acids: CASSWTGEGGELFF. In DNA form, the CDR3 reads TGTGCCAGCAGCTGGACAGGGGAAGGCGGGGAGCTGTTTTTT.

This clonotype appeared a few times. J is TRBJ2-6 and V is TRBV29-1, with 7 bases identical to TRBD2. This CDR3 has 16 amino acids. Trimming removed 7 bases from V and 1 base from J; junction bases left unmatched: 10. Germline loops: CDR1 SQVTM, CDR2 ANQGSEA. Here the CDR3 DNA reads TGCAGCGCATCTAGCGGCGAAGTATCTGGGGCCAACGTCCTGACTTTC. It encodes CSASSGEVSGANVLTF.

This sequence joins TRBV20-1 and TRBJ2-6, with D maybe TRBD1 (6 bases). V lost 0 bases to trimming and J lost 4 bases, with 13 bases between them. The CDR3 covers 16 residues. Germline V gene sequence: CDR1 DFQATT, CDR2 SNEGSKA (reference sequence). The CDR3 sequence is CSARDLQGAGANVLTF. DNA of the CDR3: TGCAGTGCTAGAGACCTACAGGGCGCCGGGGCCAACGTCCTGACTTTC.

There are a few counts of this clonotype. The chain carries TRBV10-3 and TRBJ2-1, with D perhaps assigned TRBD1 or TRBD2 (5 bases each). The germline gives CDR1 ENHRY, CDR2 SYGVKD. CDR3 size: 15 residues. The V and J ends lost 1 base and 10 bases respectively, with 17 bases between them. CDR3 DNA sequence: TGTGCCATCAGTGAGTGGGACGCCCTGAAACAGGAGCAGTTCTTC. It translates to CAISEWDALKQEQFF.

This clonotype was seen only a few times. The V call is TRBV5-1, the J call TRBJ2-7; a possible D gene is TRBD2 (5 bases). Trimming pared 4 bases from V and 4 bases from J, leaving 12 bases between. This CDR3 comprises 13 residues. In germline, CDR1 is SGHRS, CDR2 YFSETQ. The CDR3: CASSPLPGYEQYF. Here the CDR3 DNA reads TGCGCCAGCAGCCCCTTGCCGGGATACGAGCAGTACTTC.

The CDR3 sequence is CASSPRRELNTEAFF. DNA of the CDR3: TGTGCCAGCAGCCCGCGTAGAGAGCTGAACACTGAAGCTTTCTTT. V and J are TRBV9 and TRBJ1-1; D uncertain. Germline CDR1 is SGDLS and CDR2 is YYNGEE. The CDR3 contains 15 residues. Trimming took off 4 bases at V and 0 bases at J, with 13 bases between the two ends. Variable domain in full (rest from reference TRBV9 and TRBJ1-1): DSGVTQTPKHLITATGQRVTLRCSPRSGDLSVYWYQQSLDQGLQFLIQYYNGEERAKGNILERFSAQQFPDLHSELNLSSLELGDSALYFCASSPRRELNTEAFFGQGTRLTVV.

In its sample, this clonotype was seen a few times. The J gene is TRBJ1-4, the V gene TRBV28; no clear D. V was shortened by 10 bases and J by 8 bases, with 17 bases between the two germline ends. The CDR3 loop spans 13 amino acids. From germline, CDR1 is MDHEN and CDR2 SYDVKM. CDR3 loop: CAIRTGIDEKLFF. DNA of the CDR3: TGTGCCATCCGGACCGGGATAGACGAAAAACTGTTTTTT. Complete variable domain (other parts from reference TRBV28 and TRBJ1-4): DVKVTQSSRYLVKRTGEKVFLECVQDMDHENMFWYRQDPGLGLRLIYFSYDVKMKEKGDIPEGYSVSREKKERFSLILESASTNQTSMYLCAIRTGIDEKLFFGSGTQLSVL.

The CDR3 loop is CASSSTQGAGNSPLHF. CDR3 sequence (DNA): TGTGCCAGCAGCTCGACACAGGGGGCTGGTAATTCACCCCTCCACTTT. The V gene is TRBV11-2, the J gene TRBJ1-6; TRBD1 matches at 9 bases. From germline, CDR1 is SGHAT and CDR2 FQNNGV. V lost 4 bases and J lost 6; bases outside the gene matches: 7. The CDR3 runs 16 residues.

CDR3 DNA sequence: TGTGCCAGCAGTTACCCACCTTTGGCGGGCCACAAAAACATTCAGTACTTC. Encoded protein: CASSYPPLAGHKNIQYF. V is TRBV6-2 or TRBV6-3 and J is TRBJ2-4; D may be TRBD2 (5 bases). V was trimmed by 2 bases and J by 3 bases, leaving 17 bases between them. There are 17 residues in the CDR3. Germline CDR1 and CDR2: MNHEY and SVGEGT.

This chain joins TRBV28 and TRBJ2-1; D remains unclear. V gave up 11 bases and J gave up 5 bases, with 13 bases separating them. Germline V gene data show CDR1 as MDHEN and CDR2 as SYDVKM. CDR3 size: 12 residues. The CDR3 sequence: CARGPKDNEQFF. In DNA form, the CDR3 reads TGTGCCCGTGGCCCTAAGGACAATGAGCAGTTCTTC. Full variable domain (outside the CDR3, taken from reference TRBV28 and TRBJ2-1): DVKVTQSSRYLVKRTGEKVFLECVQDMDHENMFWYRQDPGLGLRLIYFSYDVKMKEKGDIPEGYSVSREKKERFSLILESASTNQTSMYLCARGPKDNEQFFGPGTRLTVL.

This clonotype has ten or more counts. The chain has TRBV7-8 and TRBJ2-2, with a possible D match to TRBD1 (5 bases). The germline V gene has CDR1 SGHVS and CDR2 FQNEAQ. The CDR3 has 13 residues. With 2 bases removed from V and 6 bases from J, the gap between germline ends came to 7 bases. The CDR3 protein is CASSLIGAGELFF. CDR3 DNA sequence: TGTGCCAGCAGCTTAATAGGGGCCGGGGAGCTGTTTTTT.

The chain combines TRBV4-1 with TRBJ2-5; perhaps TRBD2 as D (6 bases). V lost 1 base to trimming and J lost 5 bases, with 14 bases between them. Germline V gives CDR1 MGHRA, CDR2 YSYEKL. This CDR3 is 15 amino acids long. CDR3 sequence (DNA): TGCGCCAGCAGCCAAGTTCAGAAGGGGAGGGAGACCCAGTACTTC. It specifies CASSQVQKGRETQYF.

J is TRBJ2-7 and V is TRBV29-1; a possible D gene is TRBD1 (6 bases). CDR1 is SQVTM and CDR2 is ANQGSEA in the germline V gene. V was clipped by 4 bases and J by 0 bases, with 19 bases between them. This CDR3 has 16 residues. The CDR3 here is CSVVHYWGHLSYEQYV. The CDR3 DNA reads as TGCAGCGTTGTCCACTACTGGGGACACCTCTCCTACGAGCAGTACGTC.

The chain joins TRBV5-8 to TRBJ2-3; 7 positions match TRBD2. The CDR3 is 15 amino acids. Losses at the gene ends were 0 bases for V and 4 bases for J; bases not matched to a gene: 5. Germline CDR1 SGHTS, CDR2 YDEGEE. CDR3 in DNA: TGTGCCAGCAGCTTGGCCGCGGGGAGGGCAGATACGCAGTATTTT. It specifies CASSLAAGRADTQYF.

This clonotype was counted only a few times. The gene calls are TRBV20-1 and TRBJ2-7; tentatively, D is TRBD1 (6 bases). This CDR3 has 13 amino acids. The V end lost 4 bases, the J end lost 3 bases, and 13 bases lay between the germline ends. From germline, CDR1 is DFQATT and CDR2 SNEGSKA (reference sequence). CDR3 nucleotide sequence: TGCAGTGCTATTGGGACCAGGGGCTACGAGCAGTACGTC. Translation gives CSAIGTRGYEQYV.

This rearrangement joins TRBV5-1 to TRBJ2-5; 8 nucleotides align to TRBD2. V gave up 4 bases and J gave up 4 bases; unmatched junction bases: 18. CDR1 and CDR2 (germline): SGHRS, YFSETQ. This CDR3 spans 18 amino acids. CDR3 coding DNA: TGCGCCAGCAGCCCCCGGGGGGTAGCGGGGCCCCGAGGAGAGACCCAGTACTTC. Translating it yields CASSPRGVAGPRGETQYF.

The rearrangement links TRBV12-3 or TRBV12-4 to TRBJ2-7; D is ambiguous. The V end lost 6 bases, the J end lost 3 bases, and 9 bases lay between the germline ends. This CDR3 contains 12 residues. The CDR3 loop is CASSWASYEQYF. The DNA for the CDR3 is TGTGCCAGCAGCTGGGCAAGCTACGAGCAGTACTTC.

This clonotype was counted a few times. The chain couples TRBV10-3 to TRBJ1-3; D unclear. The CDR3 spans 14 residues. The V end lost 7 bases, the J end lost 2 bases, and 12 bases lay between the germline ends. CDR1 ENHRY and CDR2 SYGVKD come from the germline V gene. In DNA form, the CDR3 reads TGTGCCATCAAGGCCACAGATACTGGAAACACCATATATTTT. Residues: CAIKATDTGNTIYF.

The chain carries TRBV2 and TRBJ2-1, with 14 bases lining up with TRBD2. This CDR3 comprises 14 residues. In germline, CDR1 is SNHLY, CDR2 FYNNEI. V shed 8 bases and J 9 bases; nucleotides not matched to a gene: 6. The CDR3 region has the DNA TGTGCCAGCCTCGGACTAGCGGGGGGCACTGAGCAGTTCTTC. Translated: CASLGLAGGTEQFF.

This clonotype showed up just a few times. The chain carries TRBV2 and TRBJ2-7; D unresolved. The CDR3 covers 12 residues. V was trimmed by 1 base and J by 6 bases, leaving 7 bases between them. The germline V gene has CDR1 SNHLY and CDR2 FYNNEI. This CDR3 is CASSEEGIEQYV. The CDR3 DNA sequence: TGTGCCAGCAGTGAAGAGGGTATCGAGCAGTACGTC.

This clonotype was counted ten times or more. The chain employs TRBV5-1 and TRBJ2-5; 13 nucleotides align to TRBD2. J gave up 3 bases and V 4 bases, and 3 bases lay outside the gene matches. This CDR3 comprises 15 residues. CDR1 and CDR2 (germline): SGHRS, YFSETQ. The CDR3 loop is CASSPGTSGEETQYF. The CDR3 DNA sequence: TGCGCCAGCAGCCCGGGGACTAGCGGGGAAGAGACCCAGTACTTC.

Of note for this clonotype: This may be a read error: a much more frequent sequence differs by one nucleotide. The conserved phenylalanine or tryptophan normally closing the CDR3 is absent here, so this likely arose from a read error. V usage is TRBV5-1 and J usage is TRBJ1-2, with a weak D call TRBD1 (6 bases). The germline V gene encodes CDR1 SGHRS and CDR2 YFSETQ. V lost 1 base to trimming and J lost 2 bases, with 9 bases between them. This CDR3 contains 14 residues. In DNA, the CDR3 is TGCGCCAGCAGCTTGCAGGGGATGAACTATGGCTACACCTTA. Translated: CASSLQGMNYGYTL.